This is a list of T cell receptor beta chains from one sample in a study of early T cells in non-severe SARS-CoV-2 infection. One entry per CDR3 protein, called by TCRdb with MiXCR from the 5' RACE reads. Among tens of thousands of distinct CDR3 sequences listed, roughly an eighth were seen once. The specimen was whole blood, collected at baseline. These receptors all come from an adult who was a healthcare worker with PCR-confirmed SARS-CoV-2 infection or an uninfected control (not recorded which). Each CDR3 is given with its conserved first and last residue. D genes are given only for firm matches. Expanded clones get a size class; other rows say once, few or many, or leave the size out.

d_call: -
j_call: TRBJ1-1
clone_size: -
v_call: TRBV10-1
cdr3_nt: TGCGCCAGCACCTCCGACAGAAACACTGAAGCTTTCTTT
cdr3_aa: CASTSDRNTEAFF

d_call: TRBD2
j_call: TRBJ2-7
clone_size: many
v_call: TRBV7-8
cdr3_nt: TGTGCCAGCTTCGATAGGAGACTAGCGGGGTCCTACGAGCAGTACTTC
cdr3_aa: CASFDRRLAGSYEQYF

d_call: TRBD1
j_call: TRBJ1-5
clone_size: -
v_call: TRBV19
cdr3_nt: TGTGCCAGTAGTACTTTCGACAGGGGAAATCAGCCCCAGCATTTT
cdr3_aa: CASSTFDRGNQPQHF

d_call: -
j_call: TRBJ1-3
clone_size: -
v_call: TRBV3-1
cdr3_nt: TGTGCCAGCAGTCTGGAGGGGACGACTGGAAACACCATATATTTT
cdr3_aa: CASSLEGTTGNTIYF

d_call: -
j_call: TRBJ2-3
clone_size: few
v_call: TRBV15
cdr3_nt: TGTGCCACCAGCATTACAGATACGCAGTATTTT
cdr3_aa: CATSITDTQYF

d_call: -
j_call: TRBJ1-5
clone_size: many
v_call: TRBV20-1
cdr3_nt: TGCAGTGCTACCCTGGGCGGGGTAGGTTCCAATCAGCCCCAGCATTTT
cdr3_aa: CSATLGGVGSNQPQHF

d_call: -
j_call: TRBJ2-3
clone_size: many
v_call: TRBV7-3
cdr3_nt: TGTGCCAGCAGGGACACAGGATCCACAGATACGCAGTATTTT
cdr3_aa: CASRDTGSTDTQYF

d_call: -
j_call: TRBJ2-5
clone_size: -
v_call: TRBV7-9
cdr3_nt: TGTGCCAGCAGCTTAGCGCGAGCGACCCAGTACTTC
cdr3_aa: CASSLARATQYF

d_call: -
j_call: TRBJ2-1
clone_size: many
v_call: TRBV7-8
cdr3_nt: TGTGCCAGCAGCTTAGTGTCCAGGGTCTGGGGCAATGAGCAGTTCTTC
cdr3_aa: CASSLVSRVWGNEQFF

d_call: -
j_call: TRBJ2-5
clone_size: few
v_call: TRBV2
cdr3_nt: TGTGCCAGCCTAGGACCCGGGTGGGGGACCCAGTACTTC
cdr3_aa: CASLGPGWGTQYF

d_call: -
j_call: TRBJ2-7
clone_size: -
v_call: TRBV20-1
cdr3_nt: TGCAGTGCTACGTACAGGGTTGGTGAGCAGTACTTC
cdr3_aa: CSATYRVGEQYF

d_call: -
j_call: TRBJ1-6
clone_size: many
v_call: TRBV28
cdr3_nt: TGTGCCAGCAGTAGACAGAGTTATAATTCACCCCTCCACTTT
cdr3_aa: CASSRQSYNSPLHF

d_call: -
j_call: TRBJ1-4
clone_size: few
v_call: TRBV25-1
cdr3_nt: TGTGCCAGCAGTGACCATGGCTTGCTAGACGGGAAACTGTTTTTT
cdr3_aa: CASSDHGLLDGKLFF

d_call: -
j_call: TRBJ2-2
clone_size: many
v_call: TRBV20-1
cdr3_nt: TGCAGTGCTATCCCTAGGAGTCGGACCGGGGAGCTGTTTTTT
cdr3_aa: CSAIPRSRTGELFF

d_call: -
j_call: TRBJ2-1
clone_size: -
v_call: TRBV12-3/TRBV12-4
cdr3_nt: TGTGCCAGCAGGGCAGGGGCGGGGAGTACGGATGAGCAGTTCTTC
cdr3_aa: CASRAGAGSTDEQFF

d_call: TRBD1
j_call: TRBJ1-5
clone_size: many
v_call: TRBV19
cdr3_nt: TGTGCCAGTACTACAGGGACAGGGGGATTTCAGCCCCAGCATTTT
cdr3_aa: CASTTGTGGFQPQHF

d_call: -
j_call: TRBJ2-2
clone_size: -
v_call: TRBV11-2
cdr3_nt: TGTGCCAGCAGCCAAGGGACTGGAGTCACCGGGGAGCTGTTTTTT
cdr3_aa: CASSQGTGVTGELFF

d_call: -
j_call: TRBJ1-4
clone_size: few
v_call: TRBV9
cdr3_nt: TGTGCCAACAGCGTTCGACCCTGGGATGAAAAACTGTTTTTT
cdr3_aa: CANSVRPWDEKLFF

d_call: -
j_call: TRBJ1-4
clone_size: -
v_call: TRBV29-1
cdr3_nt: TGCAGCGTTACGGGGGGCTCGAATGAAAAACTGTTTTTT
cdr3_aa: CSVTGGSNEKLFF

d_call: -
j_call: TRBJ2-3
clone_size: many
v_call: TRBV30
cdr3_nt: TGTGCCTGGAGTGTTGTCGAGCGAGGGTCGCAGTATTTT
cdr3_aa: CAWSVVERGSQYF

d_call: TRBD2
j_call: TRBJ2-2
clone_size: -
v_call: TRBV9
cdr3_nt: TGTGCCAGCAGCGTATCGCCCCTCGGGGGAGGGCCCGGGGAGCTGTTTTTT
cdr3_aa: CASSVSPLGGGPGELFF

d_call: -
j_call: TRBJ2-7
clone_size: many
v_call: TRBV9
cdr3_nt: TGTGCCAGCAGCGCCAAGGACAACTCCTACGAGCAGTACTTC
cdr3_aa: CASSAKDNSYEQYF

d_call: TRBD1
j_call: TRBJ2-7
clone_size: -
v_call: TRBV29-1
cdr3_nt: TGCAGCGTTGAGTTTAGGACAGGGGGCTACCACGAGCAGTACTTC
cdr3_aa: CSVEFRTGGYHEQYF

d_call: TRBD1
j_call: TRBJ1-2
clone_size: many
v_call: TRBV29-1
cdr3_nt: TGCAGCGTCAACAGGGGGCTTGGCGGCTACACCTTC
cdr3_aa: CSVNRGLGGYTF

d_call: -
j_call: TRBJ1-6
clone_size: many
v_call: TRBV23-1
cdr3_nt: TGCGCCAGCAGTCAATCTAGAGACAGGCTCTGTTCACCCCTCCACTTT
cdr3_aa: CASSQSRDRLCSPLHF

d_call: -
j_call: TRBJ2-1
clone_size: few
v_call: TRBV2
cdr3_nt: TGTGCCAGCAGTGAGACTAGTTCAGCTGGCTCCTACAATGAGCAGTTCTTC
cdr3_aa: CASSETSSAGSYNEQFF

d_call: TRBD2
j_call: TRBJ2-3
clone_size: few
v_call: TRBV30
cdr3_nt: TGTGCCTGGAGTACGACGGGGTCGGTAGCGGGGCTATTT
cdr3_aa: CAWSTTGSVAGLF

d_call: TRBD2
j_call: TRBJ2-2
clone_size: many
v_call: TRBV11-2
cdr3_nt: TGTGCCAGCAGCCTGTTAGCGGGAGGGAACACCGGGGAGCTGTTTTTT
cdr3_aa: CASSLLAGGNTGELFF

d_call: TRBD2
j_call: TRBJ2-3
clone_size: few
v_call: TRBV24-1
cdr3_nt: TGTGCCACCAGTGGCGGGGACTACACAGATACGCAGTATTTT
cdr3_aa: CATSGGDYTDTQYF

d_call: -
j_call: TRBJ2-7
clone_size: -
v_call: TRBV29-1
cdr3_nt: TGCAGCGCCACAAGGACCTACGAGCAGTACTTC
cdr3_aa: CSATRTYEQYF

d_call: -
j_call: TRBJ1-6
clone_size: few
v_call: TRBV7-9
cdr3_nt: TGTGCCAGCAGCCCGGATTGGGCCCTCCACTTT
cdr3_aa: CASSPDWALHF

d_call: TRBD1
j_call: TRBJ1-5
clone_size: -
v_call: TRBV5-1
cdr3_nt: TGCGCCAGCAGCCTAGGGACAGGCAATCAGCCCCAGCATTTT
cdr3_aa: CASSLGTGNQPQHF

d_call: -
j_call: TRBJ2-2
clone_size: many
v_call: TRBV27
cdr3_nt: TGTGCCAGCAGGATAGCGTCCGGGGAGCTGTTTTTT
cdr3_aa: CASRIASGELFF

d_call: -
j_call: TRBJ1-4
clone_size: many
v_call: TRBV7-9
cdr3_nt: TGTGCCAGCAGCTTAGCGCGGGGGAACCTTAATGAAAAACTGTTTTTT
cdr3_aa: CASSLARGNLNEKLFF

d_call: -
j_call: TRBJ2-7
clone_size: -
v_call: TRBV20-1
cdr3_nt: TGCAGTGCTAACCCTGGGGACTACAGGGGCGAGCAGTACTTC
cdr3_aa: CSANPGDYRGEQYF

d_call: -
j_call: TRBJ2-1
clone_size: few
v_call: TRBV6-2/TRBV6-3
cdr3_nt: TGTGCCAGCAGTCGACTGGCGAGCTCCTACAATGAGCAGTTCTTC
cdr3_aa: CASSRLASSYNEQFF

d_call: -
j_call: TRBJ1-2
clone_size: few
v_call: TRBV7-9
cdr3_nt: TGTGCCAGCAGCTTAGTGTCTGCTAACTATGGCTACACCTTC
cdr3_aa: CASSLVSANYGYTF